The entry that follows covers one T cell receptor (beta chain) sequence. This entry is derived from a study of blood T cell repertoires in COVID-19. Study processing details: Estimation of nucleated cell counts was performed using reference gene primer amplification. Some clones are missing from TCRdb's copy, which holds only in-frame ones; the method was immunoSEQ multiplex PCR. Clone size and the V and J calls come from that table; the DNA yielded D and trimming. The repertoire holds around 330,000 clones, with about 91% as singletons. The CDR3 has 14 amino acids. V was shortened by 5 bases and J by 3 bases, with 14 bases between the two germline ends. In germline, CDR1 is LNHNV, CDR2 YYDKDF (reference sequence).

This clonotype originated in a woman between 40 and 55 years old who had recovered from COVID-19. The material sequenced was PBMCs or T cells enriched from blood (not recorded which). The rearrangement uses TRBV15 and TRBJ2-7, with D possibly matching TRBD1 (6 bases). CDR3: CATSLTGFSYEQYF. CDR3 bases: TGTGCCACCAGCCTCACAGGGTTCAGCTACGAGCAGTACTTC.